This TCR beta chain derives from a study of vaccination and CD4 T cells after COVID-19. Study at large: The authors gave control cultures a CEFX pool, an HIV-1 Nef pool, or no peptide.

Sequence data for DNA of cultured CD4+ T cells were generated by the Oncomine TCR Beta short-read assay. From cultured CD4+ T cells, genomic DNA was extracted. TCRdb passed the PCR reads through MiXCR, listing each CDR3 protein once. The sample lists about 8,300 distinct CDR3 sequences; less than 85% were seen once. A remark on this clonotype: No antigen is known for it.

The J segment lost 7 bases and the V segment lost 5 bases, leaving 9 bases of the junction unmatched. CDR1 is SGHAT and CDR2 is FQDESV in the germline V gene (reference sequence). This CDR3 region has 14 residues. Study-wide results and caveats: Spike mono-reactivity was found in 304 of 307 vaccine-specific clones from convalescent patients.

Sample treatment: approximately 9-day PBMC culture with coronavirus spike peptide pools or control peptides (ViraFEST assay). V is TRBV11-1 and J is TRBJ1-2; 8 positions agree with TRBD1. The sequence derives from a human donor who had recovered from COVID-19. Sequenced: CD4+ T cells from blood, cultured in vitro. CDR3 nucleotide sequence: TGTGCCAGCAGCATACCCGGACAGGGTGTTGGCTACACCTTC. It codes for CASSIPGQGVGYTF.